The TCR beta chain described here comes from a study of OX40 agonist ivuxolimab in advanced cancers. Study details: Therapy given before enrollment (anti-PD-1, anti-PD-L1 or anti-CTLA-4) was allowed, and under 45% had some.

The sample holds one count of this clone. Its cognate antigen is unknown. Produced via immunoSEQ multiplex PCR; TCRdb's table is partial and in-frame only. The table has tens of thousands of clones, 85% to 90% seen once. V shed 6 bases and J 0 bases; nucleotides not matched to a gene: 4. Germline CDR1 SGHNT, CDR2 YENEEA. This CDR3 contains 15 residues. Points from the study as a whole: Expanded clones belonging to CD8+ T cells outnumbered, on average, those of CD4+.

The material sequenced was CD4+ or CD8+ T cells sorted from blood, taken in a trial of the OX40 agonist ivuxolimab. The origin of this receptor is an adult with an advanced solid tumor such as melanoma, head and neck, liver or kidney cancer. This sequence joins TRBV11-3 and TRBJ2-2, with 7 bases fitting TRBD1. CDR3 protein: CASSPGTANTGELFF. The CDR3 DNA reads as TGTGCCAGCAGTCCCGGGACAGCGAACACCGGGGAGCTGTTTTTT.